Following are 13 T cell receptor beta chains from one sample sequenced in a study of T cells after yellow fever vaccination. TCRdb re-derived calls from the 5' RACE reads in MiXCR, one entry per CDR3 protein. This table holds approximately 32,000 distinct CDR3 sequences, 4% to 4.5% found once. Material: CD8+ T cells sorted from PBMCs, obtained 5 days after the yellow fever booster vaccination. These TCRs come from a man aged 25-45 years who received the YFV17D yellow fever vaccine.

This clonotype came up many times. This rearrangement joins TRBV7-9 to TRBJ2-7; unclear D gene. The CDR3 totals 11 residues. In germline, CDR1 is SEHNR, CDR2 FQNEAQ (reference sequence). Between the trimmed V and J ends, which lost 5 bases and 6 bases, there was a span of 8 bases. Written as DNA, the CDR3 is TGTGCCAGCAGCCGCCAAGGCGAGCAGTACTTC. This translates into CASSRQGEQYF. Filled out from reference TRBV7-9 and TRBJ2-7, the complete variable domain reads DTGVSQNPRHKITKRGQNVTFRCDPISEHNRLYWYRQTLGQGPEFLTYFQNEAQLEKSRLLSDRFSAERPKGSFSTLEIQRTEQGDSAMYLCASSRQGEQYFGPGTRLTVT.

Concerning this clonotype itself: This may be a read error, as it is one base from a much larger clone. The chain carries TRBV29-1 and TRBJ2-1; maybe TRBD1 (6 bases). The CDR3 covers 14 residues. Germline lookup yields CDR1 SQVTM and CDR2 ANQGSEA. Trimming left V 8 bases short and J 8 bases short, with 22 bases between. CDR3 sequence (DNA): TGCAGCATCCTAAGTGCGCAGGGGCGTGATGAGCAGTTCTTC. Its translation is CSILSAQGRDEQFF.

On this clonotype: This may stem from a read error, because a much larger clone lies one nucleotide away. The chain uses TRBV20-1 and TRBJ1-2; D is undetermined. The CDR3 loop spans 14 amino acids. V lost 0 bases, J lost 5 bases, and 13 bases lay in between. The germline V gene has CDR1 DFQATT and CDR2 SNEGSKA (reference sequence). CDR3 in amino acids: CSAREDSGCYGYTF. Written as DNA, the CDR3 is TGCAGTGCTAGAGAGGACTCTGGGTGTTATGGCTACACCTTC.

Many counts were recorded for this clonotype. J is TRBJ2-7 and V is TRBV7-2; the D is unclear. Trimming pared 2 bases from V and 5 bases from J, leaving 13 bases between. The CDR3 runs 14 residues. The germline V gene encodes CDR1 SGHTA and CDR2 FQGNSA. Written as DNA, the CDR3 is TGTGCCAGCAGCTTACCCTACCCCGACAACGAGCAGTACTTC. It encodes CASSLPYPDNEQYF.

This clonotype was detected many times. The chain has TRBV6-4 and TRBJ2-3; 12 nucleotides match TRBD2. The CDR3 is 15 amino acids. In germline, CDR1 is MRHNA, CDR2 SNTAGT. V was clipped by 5 bases and J by 4 bases; unmatched bases: 4. In nucleotides, the CDR3 is TGTGCCAGCAGTAAACTAGCGGGAGGTCCAGATACGCAGTATTTT. Its translation: CASSKLAGGPDTQYF.

This clonotype occurred many times. The CDR3 sequence is CASSSSFGGLGSYEQYF. CDR3 DNA sequence: TGTGCCAGCAGCTCCTCGTTCGGGGGACTAGGGTCCTACGAGCAGTACTTC. The chain couples TRBV7-2 to TRBJ2-7; 8 nucleotides line up with TRBD2. Germline CDR1 and CDR2: SGHTA and FQGNSA. The CDR3 loop spans 17 amino acids. V was clipped by 4 bases and J by 1 base; unmatched bases: 12.

This clonotype was counted ten times or more. V and J are TRBV5-4 and TRBJ1-5; D gene ambiguous. This CDR3 contains 15 residues. The V gene lost 4 bases and the J gene lost 2 bases, with 13 bases spanning the gap. Germline CDR1 is SGHNT and CDR2 is YYREEE (reference sequence). CDR3 DNA: TGTGCCAGCAGCCGATCGCCAGCTCGCAATCAGCCCCAGCATTTT. Protein product: CASSRSPARNQPQHF.

Ten or more counts support this clonotype. The gene calls are TRBV29-1 and TRBJ2-1; unclear D gene. The CDR3 totals 16 residues. Germline CDR1 reads SQVTM; CDR2 reads ANQGSEA. Trimming left V 1 base short and J 0 bases short, with 13 bases between. CDR3 sequence (DNA): TGCAGCGTTGAAGGAAGTACGCTGAGCTCCTACAATGAGCAGTTCTTC. This sequence encodes CSVEGSTLSSYNEQFF.

This clonotype was counted many times. The V call is TRBV27, the J call TRBJ1-1; tentative D call: TRBD1 (5 bases). Trimming shortened V by 5 bases and J by 5 bases, and 15 bases separated the two germline ends. There are 14 residues in the CDR3. Germline CDR1 and CDR2: MNHEY and SMNVEV (reference sequence). CDR3 DNA sequence: TGTGCCAGCAGTCTCGGGGGTCGTCAAACTGAAGCTTTCTTT. Encoded protein: CASSLGGRQTEAFF.

This clonotype was observed many times. The V gene is TRBV30, the J gene TRBJ2-5, with D possibly matching TRBD2 (5 bases). Trimming pared 3 bases from V and 10 bases from J, leaving 18 bases between. The germline V gene encodes CDR1 GTSNPN and CDR2 SVGIG (reference sequence). This CDR3 region has 13 residues. In nucleotides, the CDR3 is TGTGCCTGGAGCCCCGGCTCCAATCGGGACCAGTACTTC. Translated, it gives CAWSPGSNRDQYF.

This clonotype was seen ten or more times. This sequence joins TRBV18 and TRBJ2-7, with TRBD1 identical over 10 bases. The length of the CDR3 is 15 residues. With V trimmed by 2 bases and J by 3 bases, 4 bases remained unmatched. Germline-derived CDR1 and CDR2 are KGHSH and LQKENI. The CDR3 DNA reads as TGTGCCAGCTCACCAACCGGGACAGGGGACTACGAGCAGTACTTC. Translated: CASSPTGTGDYEQYF.

As to this clonotype: A much more abundant neighbour one base away suggests this may be a read error. The chain uses TRBV12-3 or TRBV12-4 and TRBJ2-7, with TRBD2 identical over 9 bases. The CDR3 runs to 15 residues. Germline trimming cut 6 bases from V and 3 bases from J; bases unmatched to any gene: 9. Here the CDR3 DNA reads TGTGCCAGCAGAGAAATCGCGACTAGCGGCTACGAGCAGTACTTC. Its protein is CASREIATSGYEQYF.

This clonotype was found many times. This sequence joins TRBV25-1 and TRBJ2-1; 7 bases map to TRBD2. There are 15 residues in the CDR3. V shed 2 bases and J 12 bases; nucleotides not matched to a gene: 13. From germline, CDR1 is MGHDK and CDR2 SYGVNS. For the CDR3, the DNA is TGTGCCAGCAGTGAAAGGGCTAGCGGATTCCTGGGGCAGTTCTTC. Its protein is CASSERASGFLGQFF. The complete variable domain, with remaining parts taken from reference TRBV25-1 and TRBJ2-1, reads EADIYQTPRYLVIGTGKKITLECSQTMGHDKMYWYQQDPGMELHLIHYSYGVNSTEKGDLSSESTVSRIRTEHFPLTLESARPSHTSQYLCASSERASGFLGQFFGPGTRLTVL.